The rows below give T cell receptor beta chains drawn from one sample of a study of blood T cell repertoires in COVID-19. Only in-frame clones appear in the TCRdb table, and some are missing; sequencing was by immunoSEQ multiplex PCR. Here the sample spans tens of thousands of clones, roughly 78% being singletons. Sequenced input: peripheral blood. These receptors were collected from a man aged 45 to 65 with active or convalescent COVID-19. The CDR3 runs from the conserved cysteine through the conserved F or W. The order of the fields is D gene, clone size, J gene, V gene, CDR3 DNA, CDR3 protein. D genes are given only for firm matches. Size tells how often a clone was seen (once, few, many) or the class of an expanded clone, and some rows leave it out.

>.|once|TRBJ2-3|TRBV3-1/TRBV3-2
TGTGCCAGCAGCCAACAAATAGGGGGTACGCAGTATTTT
CASSQQIGGTQYF
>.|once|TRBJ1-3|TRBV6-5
TGTGCCAGCAGTTCAGGAAGAATTGGAAACACCATATATTTT
CASSSGRIGNTIYF
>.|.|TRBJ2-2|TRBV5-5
TGTGCCAGCAGCCTCACAGCGGGTGGGGGGGAGCTGTTTTTT
CASSLTAGGGELFF
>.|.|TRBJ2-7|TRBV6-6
TGTGCCAGCAACGCGGACAGAGACCCCTACGAGCAGTACTTC
CASNADRDPYEQYF
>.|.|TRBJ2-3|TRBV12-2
TGTGCAAGTCGCTTAGAGGCGGGGGGGCAGGATACGCAGTATTTT
CASRLEAGGQDTQYF
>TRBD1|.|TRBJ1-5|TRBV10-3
TGTGCCATCAGTGCTGACAGGGACGGACAGCCCCAGCATTTT
CAISADRDGQPQHF
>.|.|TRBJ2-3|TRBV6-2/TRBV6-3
TGTGCCAGCAGTTACTCGAGGGTCCTCAACACAGATACGCAGTATTTT
CASSYSRVLNTDTQYF
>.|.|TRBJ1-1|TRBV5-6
TGTGCCAGCAGCGCGACCCTACAGGGTTTCACTGAAGCTTTCTTT
CASSATLQGFTEAFF
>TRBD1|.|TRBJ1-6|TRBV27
TGTGCCAGCAGTTTATCGGGACAGGGGAGCTATAATTCACCCCTCCACTTT
CASSLSGQGSYNSPLHF
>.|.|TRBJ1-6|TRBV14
TGTGCCAGCAGCACCCGGTTGGATAATTCACCCCTCCACTTT
CASSTRLDNSPLHF
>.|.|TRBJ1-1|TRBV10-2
TGCGCCAGCGGGGCCTCCAACACTGAAGCTTTCTTT
CASGASNTEAFF
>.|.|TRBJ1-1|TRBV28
TGTGCCAGCAGTTGGGAGATGAACACTGAAGCTTTCTTT
CASSWEMNTEAFF
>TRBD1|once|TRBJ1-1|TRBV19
TGTGCCAGCCAGCCGGGACAGGGTAACACTGAAGCTTTCTTT
CASQPGQGNTEAFF
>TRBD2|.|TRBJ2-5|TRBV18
TGTGCCAGCTCATTGGTCGGGACTAGCGTAGGAGAGACCCAGTACTTC
CASSLVGTSVGETQYF
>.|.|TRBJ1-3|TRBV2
TGTGCCAGCAGTGAGGAGTCCGGCGCAAACACCATATATTTT
CASSEESGANTIYF
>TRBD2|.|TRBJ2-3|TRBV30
TGTGCCTGGAGCGGCGGGGGGCCAGATACGCAGTATTTT
CAWSGGGPDTQYF
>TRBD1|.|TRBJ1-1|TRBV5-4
TGTGCCAGCGGTCGACAGGGGGAGAACACTGAAGCTTTCTTT
CASGRQGENTEAFF
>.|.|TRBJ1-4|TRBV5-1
TGCGCCAGCAGCTTGGCCGGGGGGGCGAGTCCTAATGAAAAACTGTTTTTT
CASSLAGGASPNEKLFF
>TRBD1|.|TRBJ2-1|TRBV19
TGTGCCAGTAGTATAGGCAGGGGGCGTGAGCAGTTCTTC
CASSIGRGREQFF
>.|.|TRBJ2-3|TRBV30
TGTGCCCAACAGGGGACTAGCACAGATACGCAGTATTTT
CAQQGTSTDTQYF
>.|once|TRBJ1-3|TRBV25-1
TGTGCCAGCAGTGACCGAACAGGGTTCTCTGGAAACACCATATATTTT
CASSDRTGFSGNTIYF
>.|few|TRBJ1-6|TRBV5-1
TGCGCCAGCAGCTCCACCTCAGGTTTGAGTAATTCACCCCTCCACTTT
CASSSTSGLSNSPLHF
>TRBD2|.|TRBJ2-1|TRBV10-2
TGCGCCAGCAAGCGGGGGACCAACAATGAGCAGTTCTTC
CASKRGTNNEQFF
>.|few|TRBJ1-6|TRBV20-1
TGCAGTGCTAGACGGGAGGCCCTCCACTTT
CSARREALHF
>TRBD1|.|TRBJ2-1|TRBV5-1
TGCGCCAGCAGCTATACGACAGGGGTCGATGAGCAGTTCTTC
CASSYTTGVDEQFF
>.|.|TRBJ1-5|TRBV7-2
TGTGCCAGCAGCTTAGACCCTAATCCGCCCCAGCATTTT
CASSLDPNPPQHF
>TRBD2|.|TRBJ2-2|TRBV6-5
TGTGCCAGCAGTTCTGGCGGGGGGGTCGCCGGGGAGCTGTTTTTT
CASSSGGGVAGELFF
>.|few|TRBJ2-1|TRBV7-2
TGTGCCAGCAGCCGGCAGGGGAGGGCCTACAATGAGCAGTTCTTC
CASSRQGRAYNEQFF
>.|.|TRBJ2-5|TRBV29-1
TGCAGCGTTGAAGGGCGACTCCGTTCAGAGACCCAGTACTTC
CSVEGRLRSETQYF
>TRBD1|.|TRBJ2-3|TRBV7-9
TGTGCCAGCAGTTCCCCGTGGACAGGGGCAGATACGCAGTATTTT
CASSSPWTGADTQYF
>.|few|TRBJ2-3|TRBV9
TGTGCCAGCAGTCTTGGGGCGGGGTGGGATACGCAGTATTTT
CASSLGAGWDTQYF
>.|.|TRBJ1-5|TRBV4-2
TGTGCCAGCAGCCAAGAGGCAGGGAGGAATCAGCCCCAGCATTTT
CASSQEAGRNQPQHF
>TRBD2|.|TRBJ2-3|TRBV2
TGTGCCAGCAGTCCCGGCCAGCGGGGACCTACAGATACGCAGTATTTT
CASSPGQRGPTDTQYF
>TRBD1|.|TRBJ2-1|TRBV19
TGTGCCAGTAAGAGGACAGGGGTATACAATGAGCAGTTCTTC
CASKRTGVYNEQFF
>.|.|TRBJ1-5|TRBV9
TGTGCCAGCAGCGTCGGGATGGGTCACAATCAGCCCCAGCATTTT
CASSVGMGHNQPQHF
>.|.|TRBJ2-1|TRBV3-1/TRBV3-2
TGTGCCAGCAGCCGCCGGGACACGTTCAATGAGCAGTTCTTC
CASSRRDTFNEQFF
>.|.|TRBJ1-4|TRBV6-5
TGTGCCAGCTTGAGGATAGCTAATGAAAAACTGTTTTTT
CASLRIANEKLFF
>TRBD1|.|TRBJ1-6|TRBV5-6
TGTGCCAGCAGCCGACAGGGCGAGTCCTATAATTCACCCCTCCACTTT
CASSRQGESYNSPLHF
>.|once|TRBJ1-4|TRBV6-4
TGTGCCAGCAGTGCTACTCTCGAAGTTCCTTTGGGCGAAAAACTGTTTTTT
CASSATLEVPLGEKLFF
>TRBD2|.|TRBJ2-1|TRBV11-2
TGTGCCAGCAGCCAATTCAGGGAGGGTGAGCAGTTCTTC
CASSQFREGEQFF
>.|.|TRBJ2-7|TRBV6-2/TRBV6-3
TGTGCCAGCAGTTACTCCGGTCGGGGGGCCTCCTCCTACGAGCAGTACTTC
CASSYSGRGASSYEQYF
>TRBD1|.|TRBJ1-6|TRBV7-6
TGTGCCAGCAGCCTCGGGACAGGGTATAATTCACCCCTCCACTTT
CASSLGTGYNSPLHF
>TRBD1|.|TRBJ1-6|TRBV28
TGTGCCAGCAGTAAGGACAGGGGGTCACCCCTCCACTTT
CASSKDRGSPLHF
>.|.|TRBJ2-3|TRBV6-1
TGTGCCAGCAGTGAATTGGCAGTTAGCACAGATACGCAGTATTTT
CASSELAVSTDTQYF
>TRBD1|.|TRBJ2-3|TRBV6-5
TGTGCCAGCAGCGTTCAGGGGGCGGGCACAGATACGCAGTATTTT
CASSVQGAGTDTQYF
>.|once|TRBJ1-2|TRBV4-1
TGCGCCAGCAGCCAAGAAGGAGAAAATGGCTATAGGGGCTACACCTTC
CASSQEGENGYRGYTF
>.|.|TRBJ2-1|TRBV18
TGTGCCAGCTCAGCAGGGGGGTCCTACAATGAGCAGTTCTTC
CASSAGGSYNEQFF
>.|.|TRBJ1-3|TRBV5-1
TGCGCCAGCAGCCCTGGCCAGGGTGCCTCTGGAAACACCATATATTTT
CASSPGQGASGNTIYF
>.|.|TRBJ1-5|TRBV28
TGTGCCAGCAGTTTACTCTCGGGCAATCAGCCCCAGCATTTT
CASSLLSGNQPQHF
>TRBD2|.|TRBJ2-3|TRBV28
TGTGCCAGCAGAGTGACGGGCGGGGGGACTCCAGGAGATACGCAGTATTTT
CASRVTGGGTPGDTQYF
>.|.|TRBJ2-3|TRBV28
TGTGCCAGCACCTCGGGACTCATACTAACCACAGATACGCAGTATTTT
CASTSGLILTTDTQYF
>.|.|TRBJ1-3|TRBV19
TGTGCCAGTAGACCAGAGACAGGCTCTGGAAACACCATATATTTT
CASRPETGSGNTIYF
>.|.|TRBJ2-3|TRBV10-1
TGCGCCAGCAGTGAATCGATGTGGACAAGCACAGATACGCAGTATTTT
CASSESMWTSTDTQYF
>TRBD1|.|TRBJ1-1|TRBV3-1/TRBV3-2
TGTGCCAGCAGACAGGGGGCTGAAGCTTTCTTT
CASRQGAEAFF
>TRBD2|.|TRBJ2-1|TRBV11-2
TGTGCCAGCAGCTTAGTACTTGGGCTAGCGGGGGGTCATGAGCAGTTCTTC
CASSLVLGLAGGHEQFF
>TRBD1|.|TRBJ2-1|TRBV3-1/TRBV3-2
TGTGCCAGCAGCCAAGATTGGATAGGGGGCAGGGGATATGAGCAGTTCTTC
CASSQDWIGGRGYEQFF
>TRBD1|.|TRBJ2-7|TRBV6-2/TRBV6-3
TGTGCCAGCAGTAGACAGGGACACTCCTACGAGCAGTACTTC
CASSRQGHSYEQYF
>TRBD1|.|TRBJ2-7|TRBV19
TGTGCCAGTAGTATAGGGACAGGGACCTACGAGCAGTACTTC
CASSIGTGTYEQYF